Described below is a single TCR beta chain sequence and its context. Its matching antigen is unknown. This sample was included in a study of OX40 agonist ivuxolimab in advanced cancers. In the study overall: While on treatment, patients had intravenous ivuxolimab at 0.01 to 10 mg/kg every 2 weeks. Patients were 65% to 85% male with ages about 23 to 80, mean approximately 55.

Exclusion applied to patients with autoimmune disease history or systemic immunosuppression. Trimming left V 1 base short and J 3 bases short, with 6 bases between. In germline, CDR1 is SGHAT, CDR2 FQNNGV. There are 13 residues in the CDR3. Sequencing was performed with immunoSEQ multiplex PCR; in TCRdb, only in-frame clones are kept and a portion is missing. The data show about 52,000 clones, approximately 87% seen once. Study results and caveats: Expanded clones belonging to CD8+ T cells outnumbered, on average, those of CD4+.

J is TRBJ1-1 and V is TRBV11-2; D is ambiguous. The receptor comes from an adult with an advanced solid tumor such as melanoma, head and neck, liver or kidney cancer. Sample: CD4+ or CD8+ T cells sorted from blood, taken in a trial of the OX40 agonist ivuxolimab. This CDR3 is CASSLGWDTEAFF. The CDR3, as DNA: TGTGCCAGCAGCTTAGGGTGGGACACTGAAGCTTTCTTT.